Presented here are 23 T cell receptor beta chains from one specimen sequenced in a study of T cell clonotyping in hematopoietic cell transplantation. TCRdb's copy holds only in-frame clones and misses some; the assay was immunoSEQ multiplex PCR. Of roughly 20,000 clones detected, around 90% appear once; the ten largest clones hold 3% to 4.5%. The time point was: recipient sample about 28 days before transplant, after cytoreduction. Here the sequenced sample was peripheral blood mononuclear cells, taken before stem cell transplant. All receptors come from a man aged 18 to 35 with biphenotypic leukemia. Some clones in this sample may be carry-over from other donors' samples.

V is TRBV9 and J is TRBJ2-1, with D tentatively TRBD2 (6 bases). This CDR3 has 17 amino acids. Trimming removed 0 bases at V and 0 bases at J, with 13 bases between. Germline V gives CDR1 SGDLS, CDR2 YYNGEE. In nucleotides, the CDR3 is TGTGCCAGCAGCGTAGCGGGTAGCGGTAGCTCCTACAATGAGCAGTTCTTC. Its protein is CASSVAGSGSSYNEQFF.

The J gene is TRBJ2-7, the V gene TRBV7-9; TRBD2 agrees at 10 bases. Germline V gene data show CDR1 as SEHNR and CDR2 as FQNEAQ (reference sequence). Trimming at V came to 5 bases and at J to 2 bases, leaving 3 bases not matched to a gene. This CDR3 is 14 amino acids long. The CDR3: CASSPSGRAYEQYF. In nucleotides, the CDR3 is TGTGCCAGCAGCCCCAGCGGGAGGGCCTACGAGCAGTACTTC.

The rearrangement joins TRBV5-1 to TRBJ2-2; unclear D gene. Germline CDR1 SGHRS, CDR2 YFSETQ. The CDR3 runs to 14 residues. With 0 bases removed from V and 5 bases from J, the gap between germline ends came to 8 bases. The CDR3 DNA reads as TGCGCCAGCAGCTTGGTAGGCACAACCGGGGAGCTGTTTTTT. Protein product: CASSLVGTTGELFF.

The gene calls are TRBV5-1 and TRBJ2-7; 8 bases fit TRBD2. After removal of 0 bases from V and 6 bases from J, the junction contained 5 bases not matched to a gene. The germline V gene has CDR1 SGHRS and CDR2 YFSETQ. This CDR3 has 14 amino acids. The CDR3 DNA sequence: TGCGCCAGCAGCTTGGAGGGGACTAGTCCCGAGCAGTACTTC. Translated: CASSLEGTSPEQYF.

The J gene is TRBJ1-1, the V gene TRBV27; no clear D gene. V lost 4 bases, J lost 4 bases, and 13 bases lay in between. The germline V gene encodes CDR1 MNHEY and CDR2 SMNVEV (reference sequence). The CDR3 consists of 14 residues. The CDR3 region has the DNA TGTGCCAGCAGTTATACGGGGAGCAGCACTGAAGCTTTCTTT. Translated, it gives CASSYTGSSTEAFF.

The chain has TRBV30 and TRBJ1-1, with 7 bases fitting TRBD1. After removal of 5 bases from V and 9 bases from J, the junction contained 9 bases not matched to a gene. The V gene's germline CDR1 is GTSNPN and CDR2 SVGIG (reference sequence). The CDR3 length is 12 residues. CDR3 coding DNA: TGTGCCTGGTACAGGGGACCGGTCCAAGCTTTCTTT. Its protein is CAWYRGPVQAFF.

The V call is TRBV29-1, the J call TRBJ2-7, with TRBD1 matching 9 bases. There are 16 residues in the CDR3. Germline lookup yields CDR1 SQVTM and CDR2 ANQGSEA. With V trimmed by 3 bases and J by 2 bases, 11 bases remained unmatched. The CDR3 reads CSVEGGRGQGPYEQYF. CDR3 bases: TGCAGCGTTGAGGGGGGACGGGGACAGGGTCCCTACGAGCAGTACTTC.

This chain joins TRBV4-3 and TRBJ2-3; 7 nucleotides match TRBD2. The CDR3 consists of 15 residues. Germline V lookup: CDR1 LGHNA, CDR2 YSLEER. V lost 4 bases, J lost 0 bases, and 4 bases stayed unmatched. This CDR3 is CASSPSGESTDTQYF. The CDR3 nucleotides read TGCGCCAGCAGCCCTAGCGGAGAGAGCACAGATACGCAGTATTTT.

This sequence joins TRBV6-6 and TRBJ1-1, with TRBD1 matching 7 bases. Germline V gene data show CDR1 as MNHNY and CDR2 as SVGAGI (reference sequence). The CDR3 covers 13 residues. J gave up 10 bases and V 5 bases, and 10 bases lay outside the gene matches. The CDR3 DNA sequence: TGTGCCAGCAGTCCAAGACAGGGACTGGGAGCTTTCTTT. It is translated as CASSPRQGLGAFF.

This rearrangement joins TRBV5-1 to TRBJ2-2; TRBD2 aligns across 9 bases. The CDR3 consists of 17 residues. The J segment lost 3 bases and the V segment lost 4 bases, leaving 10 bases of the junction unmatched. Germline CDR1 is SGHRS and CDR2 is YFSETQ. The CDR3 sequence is CASSVGAGGPDTGELFF. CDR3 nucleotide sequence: TGCGCCAGCAGCGTTGGGGCGGGAGGGCCGGACACCGGGGAGCTGTTTTTT.

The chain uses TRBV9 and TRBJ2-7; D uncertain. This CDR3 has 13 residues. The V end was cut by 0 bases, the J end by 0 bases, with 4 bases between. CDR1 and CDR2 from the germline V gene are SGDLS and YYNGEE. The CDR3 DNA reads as TGTGCCAGCAGCGTAGGGAGCTCCTACGAGCAGTACTTC. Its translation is CASSVGSSYEQYF.

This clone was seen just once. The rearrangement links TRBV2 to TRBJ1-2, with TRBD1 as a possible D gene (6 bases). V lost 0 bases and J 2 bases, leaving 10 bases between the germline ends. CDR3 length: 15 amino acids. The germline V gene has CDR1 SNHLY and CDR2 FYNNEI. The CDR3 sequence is CASSEAMGANYGYTF. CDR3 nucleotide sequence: TGTGCCAGCAGTGAAGCTATGGGGGCCAACTATGGCTACACCTTC.

CDR3 DNA sequence: TGTGCCAGCAGCTCTGCGACTAGCGGGGCCACAGATACGCAGTATTTT. This translates into CASSSATSGATDTQYF. This sequence joins TRBV5-6 and TRBJ2-3; TRBD2 matches 11 bases. CDR1 is SGHDT and CDR2 is YYEEEE in the germline V gene. The junction had 5 bases not matched to a gene; V was cut back by 3 bases and J by 2 bases. This CDR3 region has 16 residues.

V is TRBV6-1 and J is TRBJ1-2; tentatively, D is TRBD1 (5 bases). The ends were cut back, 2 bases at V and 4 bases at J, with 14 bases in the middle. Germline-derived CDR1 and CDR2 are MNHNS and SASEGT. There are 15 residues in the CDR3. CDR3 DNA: TGTGCCAGCAGTGAAAGGGAAGTGGGGGGCTATGGCTACACCTTC. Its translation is CASSEREVGGYGYTF.

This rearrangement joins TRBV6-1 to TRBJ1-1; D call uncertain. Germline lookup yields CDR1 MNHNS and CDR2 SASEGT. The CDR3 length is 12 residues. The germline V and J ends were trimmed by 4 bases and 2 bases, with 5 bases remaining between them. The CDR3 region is CASSADNTEAFF. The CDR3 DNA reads TGTGCCAGCAGTGCTGATAACACTGAAGCTTTCTTT.

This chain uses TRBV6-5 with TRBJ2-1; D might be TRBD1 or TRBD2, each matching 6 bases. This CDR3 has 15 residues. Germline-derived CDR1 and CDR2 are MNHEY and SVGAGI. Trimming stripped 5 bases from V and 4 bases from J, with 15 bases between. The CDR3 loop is CASSPKEGVYNEQFF. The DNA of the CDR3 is TGTGCCAGCAGTCCTAAGGAGGGGGTTTACAATGAGCAGTTCTTC.

CDR3 sequence: CASSDGTGNTGELFF. For the CDR3, the DNA is TGCGCCAGCAGTGACGGGACAGGGAACACCGGGGAGCTGTTTTTT. The chain is built from TRBV10-1 and TRBJ2-2; 8 bases align to TRBD1. From germline, CDR1 is WNHNN and CDR2 SYGVQD (reference sequence). J gave up 1 base and V 3 bases, and 1 base lay outside the gene matches. CDR3 length: 15 residues.

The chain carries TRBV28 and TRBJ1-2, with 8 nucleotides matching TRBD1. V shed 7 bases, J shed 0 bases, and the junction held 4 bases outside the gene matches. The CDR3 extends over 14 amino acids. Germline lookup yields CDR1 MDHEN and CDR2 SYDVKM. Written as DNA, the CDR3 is TGTGCCAGCAACACAGGGGGGGCTAACTATGGCTACACCTTC. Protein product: CASNTGGANYGYTF.

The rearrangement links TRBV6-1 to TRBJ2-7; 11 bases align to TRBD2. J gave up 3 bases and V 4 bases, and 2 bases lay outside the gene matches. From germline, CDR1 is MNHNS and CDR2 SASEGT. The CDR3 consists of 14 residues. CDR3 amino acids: CASSGLAGNYEQYF. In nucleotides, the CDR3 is TGTGCCAGCAGTGGACTAGCGGGAAACTACGAGCAGTACTTC.

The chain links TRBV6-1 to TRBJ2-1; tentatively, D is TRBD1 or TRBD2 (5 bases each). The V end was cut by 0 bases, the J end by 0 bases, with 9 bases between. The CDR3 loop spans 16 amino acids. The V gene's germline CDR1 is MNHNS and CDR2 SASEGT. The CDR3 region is CASSEAGVSSYNEQFF. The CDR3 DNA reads TGTGCCAGCAGTGAAGCGGGGGTAAGCTCCTACAATGAGCAGTTCTTC.

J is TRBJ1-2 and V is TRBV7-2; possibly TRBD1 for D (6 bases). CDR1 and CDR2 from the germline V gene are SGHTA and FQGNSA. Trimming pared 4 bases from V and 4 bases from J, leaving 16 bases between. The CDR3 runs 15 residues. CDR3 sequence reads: CASSSGQRRVYGYTF. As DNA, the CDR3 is TGTGCCAGCAGCTCCGGACAGCGGAGGGTCTATGGCTACACCTTC.

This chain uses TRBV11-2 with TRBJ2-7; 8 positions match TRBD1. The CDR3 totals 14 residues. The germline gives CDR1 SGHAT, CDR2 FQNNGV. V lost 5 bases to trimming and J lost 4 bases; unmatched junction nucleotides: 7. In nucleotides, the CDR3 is TGTGCCAGCAGCCCTGGACAGGGAAGGTACGAGCAGTACTTC. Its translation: CASSPGQGRYEQYF. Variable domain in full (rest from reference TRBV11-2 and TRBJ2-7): EAGVAQSPRYKIIEKRQSVAFWCNPISGHATLYWYQQILGQGPKLLIQFQNNGVVDDSQLPKDRFSAERLKGVDSTLKIQPAKLEDSAVYLCASSPGQGRYEQYFGPGTRLTVT.

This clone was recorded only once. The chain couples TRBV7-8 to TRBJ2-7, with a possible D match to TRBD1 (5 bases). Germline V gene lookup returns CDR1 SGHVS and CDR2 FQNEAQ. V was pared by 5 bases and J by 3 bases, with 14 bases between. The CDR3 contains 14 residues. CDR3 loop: CASSPQEDSYEQYF. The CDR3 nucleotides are TGTGCCAGCAGCCCACAAGAAGACAGCTACGAGCAGTACTTC.